What follows is one T cell receptor (beta chain) and its context. Its cognate antigen has yet to be identified. Base qualities were left out, and no much larger clone turns up one base away. TCRbeta CDR3 regions were amplified from genomic DNA by means of the immunoSEQ Assay, a bias-controlled multiplex PCR. In the source study's methods: The number of nucleated cells in each sample was estimated from the amplification of reference gene primers within the assay. Sequence reads were collapsed and filtered to measure the absolute abundance of every unique TCRbeta CDR3 rearrangement. For each sample, productive Simpson clonality was calculated as the square root of Simpson's diversity index over productive rearrangements. TCRdb obtained this table from immuneACCESS and retained in-frame rearrangements with V and J assigned. These tables miss some clones; where compared with another copy, unresolved V genes account for less than half of the shortfall, and the remainder is unexplained. Clone size and the V and J calls come from that table; the DNA yielded D and trimming. The sample table lists around 330,000 clones, approximately 87% of them with a count of one. The ten largest clones add up to roughly 4% of the sample.

In the germline V gene (reference sequence), CDR1 corresponds to SEHNR and CDR2 to FQNEAQ. From V the trimming removes 5 bases and from J it removes 2 bases, while the gene matches leave 4 bases of the junction unaccounted for. The CDR3 has 14 amino acids, counting the end cysteine and phenylalanine. Only the CDR3 part of the read is kept: 42 bases, read in frame from the first base. The sample belongs to a study of blood T cell repertoires in COVID-19 (dated by TCRdb to 2019 to 2021). For the wider study: The collaborator samples originated in the United States, Italy and Spain and spanned the acute and convalescent phases of COVID-19. The dataset comprised deeply sampled blood TCRbeta repertoires from subjects exposed to, actively infected with, or recovered from COVID-19. A freely available public database, intended as a resource for researchers studying the immune response to SARS-CoV-2, is where the repertoires were released. Where available, HLA class I and class II types were obtained from metadata supplied by the sample provider rather than from assay-based typing. The prospective study material was composed of cDNA or gDNA derived from T cells, B-cell-depleted T cells, or PBMCs. Sample metadata almost always included a de-identified subject ID, COVID-19 status, age in years and sex. The samples were drawn from the first 160 participants of the ongoing ImmuneRACE study and from under 1,500 subjects provided by 6 global collaborators.

General study outcomes and caveats: Clinical and demographic metadata were provided uncurated, with the amount varying by source and participant.

Each collaborating institution followed its own protocols to collect whole blood in K2EDTA tubes. For TCRbeta analysis, collaborator samples were shipped as frozen whole blood, as isolated PBMCs, or as DNA extracted from either sample type. Input material: peripheral blood. Recombination linked TRBV7-9 to TRBJ1-2; TRBD1 agrees with 8 junctional bases. This TCR derives from a woman between 45 and 65 years old with active or convalescent COVID-19. The base sequence is TGTGCCAGCAGCGCCGGGACAGGCAACTATGGCTACACCTTC. Its amino acids are CASSAGTGNYGYTF.